This TCR beta chain was identified during a study of T cells in Graves' hyperthyroidism and ophthalmopathy. The CDR3 extends over 16 amino acids. Trimming pared 0 bases from V and 4 bases from J, leaving 12 bases between. Germline values: CDR1 LNHNV, CDR2 YYDKDF (reference sequence). RNA transcripts yielded amplified TCR beta CDR3 regions. HTBI primers were used for first-round RT-PCR of the TCR CDR3. From the multiplex PCR reads, TCRdb called clonotypes with MiXCR, one entry per CDR3 protein. This table holds about 570,000 distinct CDR3 sequences, more than 45% found once. Exclusions: uncontrolled infection, other autoimmune disease, pregnancy, lactation. Diagnosing involved the use of clinical symptoms, serum thyroxine and TRAb, thyroid ultrasound and orbital computed tomography.

The sequencing sample was made of peripheral blood or thyroid tissue (not recorded which). The source is an adult woman with Graves' disease, either hyperthyroidism or ophthalmopathy (not recorded which). J is TRBJ2-2 and V is TRBV15; possible D gene TRBD1, 5 bases. The CDR3 region is CATSRDAGMGTGELFF. The CDR3 nucleotides read TGTGCCACCAGCAGAGACGCAGGGATGGGCACCGGGGAGCTGTTTTTT.